This TCR beta chain was identified in a study of blood T cell repertoires in COVID-19 (dated by TCRdb to the early 2020s). Context from the whole study: Samples covering the acute and convalescent phases of COVID-19 were provided by collaborators in the United States, Italy and Spain. Deeply sampled blood TCRbeta repertoires from subjects exposed to, actively infected with, or recovered from COVID-19 were included in the dataset. The repertoires were released in a freely available public database meant as a resource for research on the immune response to SARS-CoV-2. The material from the prospective study consisted of cDNA or gDNA derived from T cells, B-cell-depleted T cells, or PBMCs. Samples were obtained from the ongoing ImmuneRACE study (first 160 participants) and from 1,000 to 1,500 subjects provided by 6 global collaborators. Where available, HLA class I and class II types were obtained from metadata supplied by the sample provider rather than from assay-based typing. Sample metadata almost always included a de-identified subject ID, COVID-19 status, age in years and sex. The research as a whole found: The amount of clinical and demographic metadata varied by source and participant and was provided uncurated.

The immunoSEQ Assay, a bias-controlled multiplex PCR, was used to amplify TCRbeta CDR3 regions from genomic DNA. In the paper's pipeline: Within the assay, amplification of reference gene primers was used to estimate how many nucleated cells each sample contained. To quantify the absolute abundance of each unique TCRbeta CDR3 rearrangement, sequence reads were collapsed and filtered. For each sample, productive Simpson clonality was calculated by taking the square root of Simpson's diversity index across productive rearrangements. TCRdb limited this immuneACCESS table to in-frame rearrangements with V and J called. A share of clones is missing; checked studies link under half to unresolved V genes, and the rest is unexplained. Clone size and V and J calls were adopted from that table, with D and trimming inferred from the DNA. A total of 430,000 or so clones appear in this sample, over 75% of them only once. 1.8% of the sample goes to the ten largest clones.

V is cut back by 6 bases and J by 4 bases, with 10 bases in the junction unmatched. Via the germline V gene, CDR1 is SGHDN and CDR2 FVKESK. Including the terminal cysteine and phenylalanine, the CDR3 comprises 18 residues. Only the CDR3 DNA is retained, 54 bases long and in frame from the first base. Notes on this clone: Its antigen remains unidentified. Base qualities are missing; no much larger clone stands one base away.

In the prospective study, participants were roughly 18 to 100 years old, resided in under 30 geographic areas of the United States, and were enrolled through a virtual design. To assign participants to cohorts, the prospective study relied on clinical history that participants themselves reported in a screening survey and a study questionnaire. Recovered participants in ImmuneRACE Cohort 3 were defined by two consecutive negative NP/OP PCR tests, clearance by a healthcare professional, or resolution of symptoms. Each participant in the prospective study had whole blood, serum and a nasopharyngeal or oropharyngeal swab collected by mobile phlebotomists. Over a 2-month period, participants in the prospective study had the option of providing additional blood draws and questionnaires. Before DNA extraction, prospective study blood samples were shipped either frozen or at room temperature.

Material for sequencing was PBMCs or T cells enriched from blood (not recorded which). This receptor was identified in a woman between 35 and 50 years old who had recovered from COVID-19. The rearrangement joined TRBV14 to TRBJ2-1, with 15 central nucleotides matching TRBD2. The bases read TGTGCCAGCAGGCCCGGACTAGCGGGAGGGCCCCTTTACAATGAGCAGTTCTTC. Its coded protein is CASRPGLAGGPLYNEQFF.